This T cell receptor beta chain was recovered during a study of CD8+ T cells in alopecia areata. With V trimmed by 5 bases and J by 0 bases, 5 bases remained unmatched. Germline V gene sequence: CDR1 SGHVS, CDR2 FQNEAQ. CDR3 length equals 15 residues. The sequencing template was cDNA reverse transcribed from extracted RNA. TCRdb's copy holds only in-frame clones and misses some; the assay was immunoSEQ multiplex PCR. The sample has 95,000 to 150,000 clones; 45% to 50% are singletons. The source material was NKG2D-low CD8+ T cells sorted from blood. This chain links TRBV7-8 with TRBJ1-2, with 8 bases matching TRBD1. The TCR was taken from a human donor with alopecia areata. CDR3 amino acids: CASSPRTGTNYGYTF. As DNA, the CDR3 is TGTGCCAGCAGCCCCCGGACAGGGACTAACTATGGCTACACCTTC.